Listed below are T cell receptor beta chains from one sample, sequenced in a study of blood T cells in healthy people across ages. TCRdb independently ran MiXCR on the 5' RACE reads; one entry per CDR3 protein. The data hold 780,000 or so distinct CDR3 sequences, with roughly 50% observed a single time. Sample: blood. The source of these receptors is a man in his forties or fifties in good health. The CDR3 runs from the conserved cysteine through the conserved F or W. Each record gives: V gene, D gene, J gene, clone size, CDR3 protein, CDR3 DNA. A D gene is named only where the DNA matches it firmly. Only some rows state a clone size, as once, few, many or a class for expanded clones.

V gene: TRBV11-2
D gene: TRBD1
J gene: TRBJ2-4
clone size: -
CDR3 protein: CASSKQGGRNIQYF
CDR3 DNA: TGTGCCAGCAGCAAACAGGGGGGAAGAAACATTCAGTACTTC

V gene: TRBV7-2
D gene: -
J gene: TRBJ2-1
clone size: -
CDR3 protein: CASSLKSGSSYNEQFF
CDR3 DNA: TGTGCCAGCAGCTTAAAGAGCGGAAGCTCCTACAATGAGCAGTTCTTC

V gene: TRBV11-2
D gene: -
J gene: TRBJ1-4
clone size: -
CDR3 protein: CASSHRRIEKLFF
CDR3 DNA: TGTGCCAGCAGCCACCGCCGTATAGAAAAACTGTTTTTT

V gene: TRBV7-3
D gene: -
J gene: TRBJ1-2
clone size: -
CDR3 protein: CASSDTGTYGYTF
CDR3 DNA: TGTGCCAGCAGCGATACAGGCACCTATGGCTACACCTTC

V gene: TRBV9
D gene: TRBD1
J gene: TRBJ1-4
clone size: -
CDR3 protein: CASSDRDSPNEKLFF
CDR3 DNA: TGTGCCAGCAGCGACCGGGACAGCCCTAATGAAAAACTGTTTTTT

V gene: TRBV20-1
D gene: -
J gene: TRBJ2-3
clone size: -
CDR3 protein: CSARKETSTDTQYF
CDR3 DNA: TGCAGTGCTAGAAAAGAAACTAGCACAGATACGCAGTATTTT

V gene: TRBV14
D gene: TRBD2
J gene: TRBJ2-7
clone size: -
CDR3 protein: CASSTRLAGGREQYF
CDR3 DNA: TGTGCCAGCAGCACCCGACTAGCGGGAGGTCGTGAGCAGTACTTC

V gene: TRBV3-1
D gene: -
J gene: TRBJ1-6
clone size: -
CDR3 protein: CASSHSVGDSPLHF
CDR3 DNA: TGTGCCAGCAGCCATTCTGTTGGGGATTCACCCCTCCACTTT

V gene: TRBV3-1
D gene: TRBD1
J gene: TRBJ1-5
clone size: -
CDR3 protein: CASSPGTGGTQPQHF
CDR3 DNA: TGTGCCAGCAGCCCGGGGACAGGGGGAACTCAGCCCCAGCATTTT

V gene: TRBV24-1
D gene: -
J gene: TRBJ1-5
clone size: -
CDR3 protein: CATSDTAANQPQHF
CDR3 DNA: TGTGCCACCAGTGATACGGCGGCCAATCAGCCCCAGCATTTT

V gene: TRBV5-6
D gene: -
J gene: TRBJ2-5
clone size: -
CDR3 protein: CTSATVNLLGRTTGETQYF
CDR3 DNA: TGTACCAGCGCTACTGTCAACCTACTAGGACGGACTACTGGCGAGACCCAGTACTTC

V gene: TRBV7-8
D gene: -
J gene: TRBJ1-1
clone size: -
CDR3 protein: CASSLHSTTTEAFF
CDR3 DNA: TGTGCCAGCAGCTTACATTCAACGACCACTGAAGCTTTCTTT

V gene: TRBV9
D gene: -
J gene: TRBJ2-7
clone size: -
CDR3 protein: CASSVDAGTAQYF
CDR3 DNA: TGTGCCAGCAGCGTAGATGCCGGGACGGCGCAGTACTTC

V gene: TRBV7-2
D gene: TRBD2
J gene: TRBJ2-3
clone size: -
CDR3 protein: CASSLVFRGGGADTQYF
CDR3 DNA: TGTGCCAGCAGCTTAGTGTTCCGGGGGGGTGGAGCAGATACGCAGTATTTT

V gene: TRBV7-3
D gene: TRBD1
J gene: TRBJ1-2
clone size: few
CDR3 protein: CASSLGQGGSYTF
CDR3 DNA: TGTGCCAGCAGCTTAGGACAGGGGGGGAGCTACACCTTC

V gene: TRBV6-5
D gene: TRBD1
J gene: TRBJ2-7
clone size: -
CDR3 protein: CASRRGRSSYEQYF
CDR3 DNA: TGTGCCAGCCGCAGGGGGAGAAGCTCCTACGAGCAGTACTTC

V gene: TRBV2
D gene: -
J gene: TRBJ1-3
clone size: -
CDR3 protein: CASGGRRNTIYF
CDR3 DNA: TGTGCCAGCGGGGGGAGGCGAAACACCATATATTTT

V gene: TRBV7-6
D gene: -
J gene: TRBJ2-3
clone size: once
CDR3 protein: CASSLNRPTWNTQYF
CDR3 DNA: TGTGCCAGCAGCTTAAACAGGCCTACGTGGAATACGCAGTATTTT

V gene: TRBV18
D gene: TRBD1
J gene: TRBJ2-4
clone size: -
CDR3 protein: CASSPDRNYGEQYF
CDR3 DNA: TGTGCCAGCTCACCGGACAGGAACTATGGGGAGCAGTACTTC

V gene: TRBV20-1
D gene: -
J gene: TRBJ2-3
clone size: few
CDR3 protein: CSARIIDTQYF
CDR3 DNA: TGCAGTGCCAGAATTATAGATACGCAGTATTTT

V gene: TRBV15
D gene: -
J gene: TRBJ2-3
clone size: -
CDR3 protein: CATSSRPRDTQYF
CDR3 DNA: TGTGCCACCAGCAGTCGTCCGCGGGATACGCAGTATTTT

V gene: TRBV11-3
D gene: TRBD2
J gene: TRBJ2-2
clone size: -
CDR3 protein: CASSSSILAGTVGGELFF
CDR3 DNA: TGTGCCAGCAGCTCGAGTATTCTAGCGGGAACGGTCGGCGGGGAGCTGTTTTTT

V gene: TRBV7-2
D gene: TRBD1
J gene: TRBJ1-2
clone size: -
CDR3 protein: CASSYDRGYGYTF
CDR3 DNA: TGTGCCAGCAGTTATGACAGGGGCTATGGCTACACCTTC

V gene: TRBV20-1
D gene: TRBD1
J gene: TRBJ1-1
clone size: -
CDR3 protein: CSVPKGQRNTEAFF
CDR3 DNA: TGCAGTGTTCCCAAGGGACAGAGGAACACTGAAGCTTTCTTT

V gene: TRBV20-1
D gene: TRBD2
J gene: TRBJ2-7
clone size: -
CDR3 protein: CSALGGTSGALPYEQYF
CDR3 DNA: TGCAGTGCCCTGGGCGGGACTAGCGGGGCCTTACCCTACGAGCAGTACTTC

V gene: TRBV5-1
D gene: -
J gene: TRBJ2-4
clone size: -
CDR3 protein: CASSLGGGDIQYF
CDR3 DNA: TGCGCCAGCAGCTTGGGAGGAGGGGACATTCAGTACTTC

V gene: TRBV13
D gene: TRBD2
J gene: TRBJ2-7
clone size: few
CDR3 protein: CASSFKLPSGGSHYEQYF
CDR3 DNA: TGTGCCAGCAGCTTTAAGTTGCCTAGCGGGGGTTCCCACTACGAGCAGTACTTC

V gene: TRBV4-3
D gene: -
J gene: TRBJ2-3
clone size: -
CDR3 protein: CASSHRTDYTDTQYF
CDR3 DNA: TGCGCCAGCAGCCACCGGACGGATTACACAGATACGCAGTATTTT

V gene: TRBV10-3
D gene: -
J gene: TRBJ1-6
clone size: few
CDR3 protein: CAISVDSSGAPLHF
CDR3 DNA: TGTGCCATCAGTGTAGACAGTTCGGGGGCACCCCTCCACTTT

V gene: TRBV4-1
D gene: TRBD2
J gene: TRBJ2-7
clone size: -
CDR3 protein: CASSQPTSGSFYEQYF
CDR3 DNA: TGCGCCAGCAGCCAGCCCACTAGCGGATCTTTCTACGAGCAGTACTTC

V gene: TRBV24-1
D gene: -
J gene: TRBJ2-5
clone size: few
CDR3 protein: CATRGVGGETQYF
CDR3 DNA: TGTGCCACCAGGGGGGTCGGCGGGGAGACCCAGTACTTC

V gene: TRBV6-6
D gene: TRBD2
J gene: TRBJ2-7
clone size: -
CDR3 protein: CASSYLQRGESYEQYF
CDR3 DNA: TGTGCCAGCAGTTACCTACAACGGGGGGAATCCTACGAGCAGTACTTC

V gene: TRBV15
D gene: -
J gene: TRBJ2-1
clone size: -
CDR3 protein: CATSRNGLENEQFF
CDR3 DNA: TGTGCCACCAGCAGGAATGGACTGGAAAATGAGCAGTTCTTC

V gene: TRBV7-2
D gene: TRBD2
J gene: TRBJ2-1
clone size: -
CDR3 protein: CASSPSLAGGGNEQFF
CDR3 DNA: TGTGCCAGCAGCCCATCACTAGCGGGAGGTGGCAATGAGCAGTTCTTC

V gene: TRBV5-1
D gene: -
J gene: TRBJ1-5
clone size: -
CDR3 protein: CASSLVPDSNQPQHF
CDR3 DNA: TGCGCCAGCAGCTTGGTACCAGATTCAAATCAGCCCCAGCATTTT

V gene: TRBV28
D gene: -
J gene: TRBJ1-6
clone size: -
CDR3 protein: CASSLPRTNSPLHF
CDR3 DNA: TGTGCCAGCAGTCTACCGAGAACGAATTCACCCCTCCACTTT

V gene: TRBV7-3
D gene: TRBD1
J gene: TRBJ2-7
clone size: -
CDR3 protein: CAGSPQGTGYEQYF
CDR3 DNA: TGTGCCGGCAGTCCCCAGGGGACAGGGTACGAGCAGTACTTC

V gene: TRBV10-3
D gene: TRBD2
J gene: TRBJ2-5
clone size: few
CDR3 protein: CAISHAGAAGTQYF
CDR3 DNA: TGTGCCATCAGCCACGCGGGAGCTGCGGGGACCCAGTACTTC

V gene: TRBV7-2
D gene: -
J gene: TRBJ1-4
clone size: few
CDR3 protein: CASSLAGIPNEKLFF
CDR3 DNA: TGTGCCAGCAGCTTAGCGGGGATCCCTAATGAAAAACTGTTTTTT

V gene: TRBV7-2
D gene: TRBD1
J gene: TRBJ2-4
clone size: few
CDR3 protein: CASSLNWDRVTLAKNIQYF
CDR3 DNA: TGTGCCAGCAGCTTAAATTGGGACAGGGTGACTCTAGCCAAAAACATTCAGTACTTC

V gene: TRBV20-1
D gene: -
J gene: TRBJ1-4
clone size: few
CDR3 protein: CSAVRQGRAKNEKLFF
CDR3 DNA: TGCAGTGCCGTTCGGCAGGGTCGGGCTAAAAATGAAAAACTGTTTTTT

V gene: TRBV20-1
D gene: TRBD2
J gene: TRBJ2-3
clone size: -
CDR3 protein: CSARASLRGDTDTQYF
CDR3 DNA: TGCAGTGCTAGAGCCTCTCTGCGGGGGGACACAGATACGCAGTATTTT

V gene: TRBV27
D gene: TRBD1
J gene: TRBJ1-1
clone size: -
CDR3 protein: CASSLQGRQPGNTEAFF
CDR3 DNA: TGTGCCAGCAGTCTACAGGGGCGACAGCCGGGAAACACTGAAGCTTTCTTT

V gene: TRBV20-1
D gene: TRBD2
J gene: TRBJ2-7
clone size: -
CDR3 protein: CSAREWLAGGRDEQYF
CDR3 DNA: TGCAGTGCTAGAGAATGGTTAGCGGGAGGGAGGGATGAGCAGTACTTC

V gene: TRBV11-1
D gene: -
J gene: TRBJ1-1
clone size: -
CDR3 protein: CASSGATGKPEAEAFF
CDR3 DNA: TGTGCCAGCAGCGGTGCCACAGGGAAACCGGAGGCTGAAGCTTTCTTT

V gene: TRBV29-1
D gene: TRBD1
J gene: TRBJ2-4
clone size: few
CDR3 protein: CSVERQGVDIQYF
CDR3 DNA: TGCAGCGTTGAAAGGCAGGGGGTAGACATTCAGTACTTC

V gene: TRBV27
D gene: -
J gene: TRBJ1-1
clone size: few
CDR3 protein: CASSPGSMNTEAFF
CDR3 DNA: TGTGCCAGCAGTCCCGGCAGTATGAACACTGAAGCTTTCTTT

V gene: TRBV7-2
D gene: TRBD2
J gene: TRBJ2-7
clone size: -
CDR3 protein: CASSLRAGGQTYEQYF
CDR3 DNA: TGTGCCAGCAGCCTTCGAGCGGGAGGTCAGACCTACGAGCAGTACTTC

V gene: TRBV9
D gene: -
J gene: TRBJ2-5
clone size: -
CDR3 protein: CASSVDPGPPKETQYF
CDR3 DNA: TGTGCCAGCAGCGTAGACCCGGGACCACCGAAAGAGACCCAGTACTTC

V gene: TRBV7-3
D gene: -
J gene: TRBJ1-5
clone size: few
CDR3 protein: CASSLAPKQPQHF
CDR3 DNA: TGTGCCAGCAGCTTAGCCCCGAAGCAGCCCCAGCATTTT

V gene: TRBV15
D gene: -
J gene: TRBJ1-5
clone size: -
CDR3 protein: CATSRGRSGNSNQPQHF
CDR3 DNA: TGTGCCACCAGCAGAGGACGGAGCGGGAATAGCAATCAGCCCCAGCATTTT

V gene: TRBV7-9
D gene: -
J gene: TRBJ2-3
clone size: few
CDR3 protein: CASRQGTRGANTQYF
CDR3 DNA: TGTGCCAGCAGACAAGGGACCCGCGGGGCAAATACGCAGTATTTT

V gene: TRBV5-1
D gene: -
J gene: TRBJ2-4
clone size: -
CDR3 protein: CASSLDPPELVGNIQYF
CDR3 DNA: TGCGCCAGCAGCTTGGACCCTCCCGAACTAGTAGGAAACATTCAGTACTTC

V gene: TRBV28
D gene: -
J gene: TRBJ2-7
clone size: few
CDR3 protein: CATAESYEQYF
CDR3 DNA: TGTGCCACCGCGGAGTCCTACGAGCAGTACTTC